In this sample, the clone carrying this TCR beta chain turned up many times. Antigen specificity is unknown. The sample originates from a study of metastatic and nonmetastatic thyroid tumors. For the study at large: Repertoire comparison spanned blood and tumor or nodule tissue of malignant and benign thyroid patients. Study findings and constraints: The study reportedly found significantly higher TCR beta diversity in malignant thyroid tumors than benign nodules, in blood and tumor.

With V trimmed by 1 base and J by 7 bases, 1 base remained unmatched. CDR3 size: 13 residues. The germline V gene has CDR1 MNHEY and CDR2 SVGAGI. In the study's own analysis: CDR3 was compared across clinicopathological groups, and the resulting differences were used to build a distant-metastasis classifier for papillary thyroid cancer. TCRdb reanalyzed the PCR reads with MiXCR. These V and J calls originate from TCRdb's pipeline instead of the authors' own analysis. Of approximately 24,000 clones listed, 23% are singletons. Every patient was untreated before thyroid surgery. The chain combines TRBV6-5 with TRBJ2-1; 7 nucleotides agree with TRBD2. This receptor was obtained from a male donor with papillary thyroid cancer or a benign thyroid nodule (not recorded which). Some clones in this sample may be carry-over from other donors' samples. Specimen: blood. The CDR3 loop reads CASSYWGGNEQFF. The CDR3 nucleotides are TGTGCCAGCAGTTACTGGGGGGGGAATGAGCAGTTCTTC.